This TCR beta chain was identified in a study of T cells in Graves' hyperthyroidism and ophthalmopathy. Study-level findings and limits: Most clonotypes expanded in thyroid above 0.001 were likewise present in blood.

Used for diagnoses were clinical symptoms, serum thyroxine and TRAb, thyroid ultrasound and orbital computed tomography. Turning to this clonotype: Its antigen is undetermined. A clone one base away is much larger, so this may be a read error.

Amplification of TCR beta CDR3 regions used RNA as the template. The TCR CDR3 was amplified in a first-round RT-PCR using the HTBI primer set. Each CDR3 protein is one row after TCRdb ran MiXCR on the multiplex PCR reads. The data show around 290,000 distinct CDR3 sequences, about a sixth seen once. The germline gives CDR1 SGHRS, CDR2 YFSETQ. The CDR3 runs to 15 residues. V lost 0 bases and J lost 3, with 12 bases in between. The chain joins TRBV5-1 to TRBJ1-1; the D gene is possibly TRBD1 (5 bases). Specimen: blood. The TCR comes from a woman in her sixties or seventies with Graves' ophthalmopathy. This CDR3 is CASSLGTRVDTEAFF. CDR3 in DNA: TGCGCCAGCAGCTTGGGGACAAGGGTGGACACTGAAGCTTTCTTT.